The clone carrying this TCR beta chain was counted a few times. Its antigen is unknown. The sample is drawn from a study of CD8 T cells in ankylosing spondylitis. Whole-study results and caveats: Disease-linked clones bore a CD8+ phenotype and were relatively rare in peripheral blood. Reportedly, disease-linked clones are significantly enriched in ankylosing spondylitis patients' matched synovial fluid. Reactive arthritis synovial fluid and blood were previously reported to contain some motif variants.

CDR1 is SGHVS and CDR2 is FQNEAQ in the germline V gene. The CDR3 is 20 residues long. Germline trimming cut 5 bases from V and 0 bases from J; bases unmatched to any gene: 11. TCR beta libraries were made by quantitative 5'-RACE with molecular barcodes. TCRdb called the 5' RACE reads again in MiXCR, with one record for every CDR3 protein. The sample consists of about 210,000 distinct CDR3 sequences, 8% to 10% of them appearing once. Sequenced input: blood, either unsorted or a sorted T cell fraction (not recorded which). The TCR sequence derives from a female donor with ankylosing spondylitis or in good health (not recorded which). V gene TRBV7-8 combines with J gene TRBJ2-1, with 15 bases lining up with TRBD2. This CDR3 reads CASSRSPGLAGGSSYNEQFF. The CDR3 bases are TGTGCCAGCAGCCGATCCCCCGGACTAGCGGGAGGGAGCTCCTACAATGAGCAGTTCTTC.